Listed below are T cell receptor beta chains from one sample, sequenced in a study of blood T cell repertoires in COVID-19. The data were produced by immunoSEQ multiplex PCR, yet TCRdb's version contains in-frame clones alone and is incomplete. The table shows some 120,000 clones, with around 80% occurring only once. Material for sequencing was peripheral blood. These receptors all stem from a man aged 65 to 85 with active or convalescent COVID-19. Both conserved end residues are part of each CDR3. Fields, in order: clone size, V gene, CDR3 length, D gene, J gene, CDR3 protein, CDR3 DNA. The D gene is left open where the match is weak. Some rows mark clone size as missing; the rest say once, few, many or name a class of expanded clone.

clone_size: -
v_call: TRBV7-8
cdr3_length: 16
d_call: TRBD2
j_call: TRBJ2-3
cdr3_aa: CASSSLAGNPTDTQYF
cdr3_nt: TGTGCCAGCAGCTCCCTAGCGGGCAATCCCACAGATACGCAGTATTTT

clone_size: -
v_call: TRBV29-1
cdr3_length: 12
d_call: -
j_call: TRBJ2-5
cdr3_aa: CSVGGVQETQYF
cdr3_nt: TGCAGCGTTGGGGGGGTCCAAGAGACCCAGTACTTC

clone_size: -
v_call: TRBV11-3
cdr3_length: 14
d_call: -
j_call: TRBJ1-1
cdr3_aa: CASSLVGGSTEAFF
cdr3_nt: TGTGCCAGCAGCTTGGTCGGGGGTAGCACTGAAGCTTTCTTT

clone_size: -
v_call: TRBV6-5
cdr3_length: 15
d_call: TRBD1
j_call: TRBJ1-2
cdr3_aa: CASSSTDRLRYGYTF
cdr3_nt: TGTGCCAGCAGTTCAACGGACAGGCTCCGCTATGGCTACACCTTC

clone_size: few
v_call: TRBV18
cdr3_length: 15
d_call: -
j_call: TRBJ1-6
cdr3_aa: CASSPGQGVNSPLHF
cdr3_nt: TGTGCCAGCTCACCAGGGCAGGGTGTTAATTCACCCCTCCACTTT

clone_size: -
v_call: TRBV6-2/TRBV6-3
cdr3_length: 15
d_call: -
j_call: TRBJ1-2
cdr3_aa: CASSYAGGTNYGYTF
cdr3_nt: TGTGCCAGCAGTTACGCGGGGGGGACCAACTATGGCTACACCTTC

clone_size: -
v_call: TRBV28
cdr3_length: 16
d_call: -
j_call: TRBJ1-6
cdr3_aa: CASSSTGKEYGSPLHF
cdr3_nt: TGTGCCAGCAGTAGTACAGGGAAAGAATATGGTTCACCCCTCCACTTT

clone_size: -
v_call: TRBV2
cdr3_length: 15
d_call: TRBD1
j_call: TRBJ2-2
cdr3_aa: CASYRGRLNTGELFF
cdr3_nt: TGTGCCTCCTACAGGGGGCGTTTGAACACCGGGGAGCTGTTTTTT

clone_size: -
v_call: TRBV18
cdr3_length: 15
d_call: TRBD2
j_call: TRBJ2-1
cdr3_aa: CASSPPSSGNYEQFF
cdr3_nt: TGTGCCAGCTCACCACCGTCTAGCGGGAACTATGAGCAGTTCTTC

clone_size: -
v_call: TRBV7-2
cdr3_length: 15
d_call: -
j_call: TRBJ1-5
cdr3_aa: CASSAGGGSNQPQHF
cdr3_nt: TGTGCCAGCAGCGCGGGGGGAGGAAGCAATCAGCCCCAGCATTTT

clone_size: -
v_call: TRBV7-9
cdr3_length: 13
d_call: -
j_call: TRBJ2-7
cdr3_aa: CASSHDRSARQYF
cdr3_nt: TGTGCCAGCAGCCACGACAGATCAGCGCGGCAGTACTTC

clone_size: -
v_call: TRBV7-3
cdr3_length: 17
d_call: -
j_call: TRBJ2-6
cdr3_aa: CASSSLPLRSGANVLTF
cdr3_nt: TGTGCCAGCAGCTCCCTCCCTCTTCGCTCTGGGGCCAACGTCCTGACTTTC

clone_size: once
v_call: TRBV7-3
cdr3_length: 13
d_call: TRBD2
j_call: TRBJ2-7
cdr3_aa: CASSPSGGGEQYF
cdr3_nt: TGTGCCAGCAGCCCTAGCGGGGGGGGCGAGCAGTACTTC

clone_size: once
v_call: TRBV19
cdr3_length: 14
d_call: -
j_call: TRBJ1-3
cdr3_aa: CASSIGVPGNTIYF
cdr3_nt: TGTGCCAGTAGTATTGGAGTCCCTGGAAACACCATATATTTT